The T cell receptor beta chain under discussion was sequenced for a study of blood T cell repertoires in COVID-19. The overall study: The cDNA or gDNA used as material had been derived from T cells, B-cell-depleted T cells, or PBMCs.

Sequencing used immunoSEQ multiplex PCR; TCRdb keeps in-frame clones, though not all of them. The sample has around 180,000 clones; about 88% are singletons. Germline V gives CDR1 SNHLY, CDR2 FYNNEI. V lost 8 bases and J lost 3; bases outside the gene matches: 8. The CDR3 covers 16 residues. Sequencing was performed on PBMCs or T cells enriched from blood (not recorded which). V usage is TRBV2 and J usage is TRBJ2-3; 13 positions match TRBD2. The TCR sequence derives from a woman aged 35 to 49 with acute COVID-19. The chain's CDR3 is CASPNGLAGVTDTQYF. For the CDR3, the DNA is TGTGCCAGCCCAAACGGACTAGCGGGGGTAACAGATACGCAGTATTTT.